The clone carrying this T cell receptor (beta chain) was seen a few times. The antigen remains unidentified. Unique molecular identifiers were incorporated into the prepared TCRbeta library. Each CDR3 protein gets one entry after TCRdb re-called the PCR reads with MiXCR. The top ten hold 29% of the sample, which has around 420,000 distinct CDR3 sequences, 15% to 20% seen once. The record originates from a study of T-cell reconstitution after alpha-beta-depleted transplantation in children. This CDR3 is built from 11 residues. V gave up 11 bases and J gave up 0 bases, with 6 bases separating them. Broader study findings: T-cell counts and diversity were attributed mostly to newly produced T cells one year after transplant.

The clonotype originates from a boy under two years old who had a stem cell transplant for Wiskott-Aldrich syndrome, so the T cells may come from the graft donor. The sequences come from PBMCs, mostly from graft donor cells, collected 360 days after TCRalphabeta/CD19-depleted stem cell transplant. The gene calls are TRBV12-3 or TRBV12-4 and TRBJ2-3, with D tentatively TRBD2 (6 bases). As DNA, the CDR3 is TGTGCCGGGGGGAGCACAGATACGCAGTATTTT. It is translated as CAGGSTDTQYF.